This T cell receptor beta chain was documented in a study of shared clonotypes between healthy human individuals (dated by TCRdb to 2020 to 2021). Notes on the research overall: A few men and a couple of women, aged 18 to 49 years, made up the cohort. For each donor, CD4 naive and CD4 memory were each given three plates, CD8 naive was given two plates, and CD8 memory was given one plate. The study deeply sequenced blood TCR repertoires of five healthy adults to estimate repertoire size and the extent of clonotype sharing between individuals. To increase sequencing depth and limit assay-specific biases, TCR repertoire library preparation and sequencing were carried out by different laboratories using diverse techniques. Leukapheresis yielded between about 0.85 and 10 billion PBMCs per donor. General conclusions and limits of the study: Because the study included a small number of donors, the genetic and exposure-history diversity represented was limited. Pairwise subsampling led to the expectation that sequencing depth would affect the degree of clonotype sharing among donors. About 5% of naive CD4, 3% to 4% of naive CD8, roughly 2.4% of memory CD4, and more than 0.35% of memory CD8 clonotypes were shared across four donors. Rarefaction of sorted-subset datasets indicated incomplete sequencing despite the large sequencing depth. Only blood was sampled, and tissue TCR repertoires likely differ from those in blood. Estimated clonotype richness was generally larger for naive than for memory subsets. Clonotypes shared by all four sorted-subset donors showed higher generation probabilities than non-shared clonotypes.

The donors were healthy, HIV-negative adults who had no recently reported acute infections or vaccinations. Every donor was a Caucasian adult residing in Nashville, Tennessee, USA. CD4+ T cells were enriched by magnetic negative selection, after which naive cells were positively selected on CD45RA and the negative fraction was taken as the memory subset. After blood collection by leukapheresis, PBMCs were isolated using Ficoll-Histopaque density gradient centrifugation and then cryopreserved in the vapor phase of liquid nitrogen. Analytical flow cytometry was used to check the purity and quantity of each magnetically sorted T cell population. From each sorted fraction, genomic DNA was isolated and quantified by UV absorbance on a Nanodrop 2000c. TCR CDR3 regions were amplified from genomic DNA by multiplex PCR using the deep immunoSEQ assay. Extracted genomic DNA from each cell subset was spread evenly across all wells of several immunoSEQ 96-well plates, with each plate serving as a replicate. For sorted subsets, each replicate PCR was loaded with 200 ng genomic DNA, equivalent to about 30,000 T cell genomes. The purified libraries were quantified using a Qubit 3.0 fluorometer, sized with a Bioanalyzer 2100, and then quantified again using the KAPA Library Quantification kit. Each immunoSEQ 96-well plate was sequenced on its own single-read 150-cycle Illumina NextSeq 550 flow cell. On the study's bioinformatics: The immunoSEQ output contained only junctional sequences without quality scores, so filtering could not match that applied to full-length reads. To assign V/J genes and CDR3, sequences were annotated using PyIR, a Python wrapper for IgBLAST v1.9, with IMGT germline references. Reads were filtered out if the reads had weak V/J assignments (E-value above 1e-6), no CDR3, stop codons, out-of-frame junctions, or ambiguous translated residues. A V3J clonotype was defined by an identical inferred V gene, J gene, and CDR3 amino acid sequence. Percentage overlap between repertoires was computed as shared unique clonotypes divided by the size of the smaller repertoire. RTK rarefaction, the Chao1 estimator, and Recon v2.1 estimates of unobserved clonotypes were used to assess repertoire richness. For all TCRbeta clonotypes obtained by the gDNA method from a few donors, generation probabilities were computed with OLGA. TCRdb's version of the immuneACCESS table is confined to in-frame rearrangements and falls short of the full clone set. An unresolved V gene accounts for under half of the shortfall where checked; the remainder is of unknown origin. Clone size and the V and J calls come from that table; the DNA yielded D and trimming. A total of over a million clones appear in this sample, 78% of them only once. Roughly 0.55% of the sample goes to the ten largest clones.

Of note for this clone: Its antigen has not been determined. Base qualities are not recorded, but no much larger clone differs from it by a single base.

What was sequenced was memory CD4+ T cells from PBMCs. Taken with the paper, the label for cell subset or site translates to: CD45RA-negative fraction. This TCR came from a man younger than 30 in good health. Some clones in this sample may be carry-over from other donors' samples.

The CDR3 is CASSLGRGTSGSVNNEQFF. The DNA sequence reads TGTGCCAGCAGCTTAGGGCGGGGGACTAGCGGGAGTGTTAACAATGAGCAGTTCTTC. This chain joins TRBV11-1 to TRBJ2-1, and TRBD2 matches 14 of the central bases. CDR3 length: 19 amino acids, cysteine to phenylalanine. The CDR3 DNA has 57 bases and is translated from base 1. Here V drops 1 base and J drops 5 bases, and the junction holds 10 bases not matched to any gene. The germline V gene (reference sequence) supplies CDR1 SGHAT and CDR2 FQDESV.